This entry features one T cell receptor beta chain sequence. The CDR3 has 15 residues. J was trimmed by 5 bases and V by 1 base; bases with no gene match: 5. CDR1 is MGHRA and CDR2 is YSYEKL in the germline V gene. The method was immunoSEQ multiplex PCR; TCRdb's version includes in-frame clones alone and lacks a portion of them. Among 500,000 to 550,000 clones, around 82% were seen once, and the ten largest hold roughly 0.013%. The data were obtained in a study of shared T cell receptors in the human thymus. The same data also went into a second study, on human thymus T cells. From that second work: Those donating were healthy Finnish infants in corrective surgery for congenital heart defects. Resections removed during corrective heart surgery provided the thymus tissue used. What appeared biased in thymic and blood repertoires was the usage of V and J genes. Related research described thymic repertoires that were highly overlapping among unrelated individuals.

Material for sequencing was thymocytes. The chain uses TRBV4-1 and TRBJ2-7, with TRBD1 matching over 10 bases. This clonotype originated in a boy under three years old with a congenital heart defect. The CDR3 protein is CASSQGGDRGDEQYF. As DNA, the CDR3 is TGCGCCAGCAGCCAAGGCGGGGACAGGGGCGACGAGCAGTACTTC.